This TCR beta chain was observed in a study of T-cell reconstitution after alpha-beta-depleted transplantation in children. A library of TCRbeta sequences, prepared with unique molecular identifiers, was generated. TCRdb re-called the PCR reads with MiXCR, one entry per CDR3 protein. The top ten hold 2% to 2.5% of the sample, which has hundreds of thousands of distinct CDR3 sequences, 10% to 15% seen once. Points on this clonotype: Its antigen is not identified.

Trimming took 4 bases from V and 3 from J; bases not matched to a gene: 15. The CDR3 contains 18 residues. The germline V gene encodes CDR1 SGDLS and CDR2 YYNGEE. Study-wide points: Day-60 TCRbeta diversity that was high in some patients was derived from surviving recipient T cells and thymic progenitors. Newly generated T cells supplied most T-cell counts and diversity one year post-transplant.

The TCR sequence derives from a male patient younger than 18 who had a stem cell transplant for acute myeloid leukemia, so the T cells may come from the graft donor. Specimen: PBMCs, mostly from graft donor cells, collected 360 days after TCRalphabeta/CD19-depleted stem cell transplant. The rearrangement uses TRBV9 and TRBJ2-5; the match to TRBD2 covers 10 bases. Here the CDR3 reads CASSTLDLGTSEEETQYF. The CDR3, as DNA: TGTGCCAGCAGCACCCTAGACCTTGGGACTAGCGAAGAAGAGACCCAGTACTTC. The full variable domain, its missing parts supplied by reference TRBV9 and TRBJ2-5, is DSGVTQTPKHLITATGQRVTLRCSPRSGDLSVYWYQQSLDQGLQFLIQYYNGEERAKGNILERFSAQQFPDLHSELNLSSLELGDSALYFCASSTLDLGTSEEETQYFGPGTRLLVL.